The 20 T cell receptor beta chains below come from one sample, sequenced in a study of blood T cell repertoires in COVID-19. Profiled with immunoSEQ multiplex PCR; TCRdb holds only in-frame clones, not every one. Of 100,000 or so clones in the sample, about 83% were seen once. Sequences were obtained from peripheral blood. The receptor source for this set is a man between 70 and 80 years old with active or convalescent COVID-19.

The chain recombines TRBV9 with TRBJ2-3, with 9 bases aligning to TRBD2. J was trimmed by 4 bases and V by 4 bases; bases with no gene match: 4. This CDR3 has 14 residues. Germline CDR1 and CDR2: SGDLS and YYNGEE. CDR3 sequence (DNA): TGTGCCAGCAGCATGACTAGCGGCGCAGATACGCAGTATTTT. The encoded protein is CASSMTSGADTQYF.

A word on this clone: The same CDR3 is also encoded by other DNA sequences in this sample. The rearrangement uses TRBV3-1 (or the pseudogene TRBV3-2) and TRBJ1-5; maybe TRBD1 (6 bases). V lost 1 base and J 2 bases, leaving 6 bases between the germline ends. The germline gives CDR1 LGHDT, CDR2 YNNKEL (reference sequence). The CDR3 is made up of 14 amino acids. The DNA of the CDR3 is TGTGCCAGCAGCCAAGGGACAGGCAATCAGCCCCAGCATTTT. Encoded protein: CASSQGTGNQPQHF.

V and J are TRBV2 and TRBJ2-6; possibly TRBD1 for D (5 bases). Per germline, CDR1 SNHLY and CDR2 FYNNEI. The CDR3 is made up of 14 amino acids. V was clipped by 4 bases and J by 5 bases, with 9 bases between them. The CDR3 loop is CASSATGRANVLTF. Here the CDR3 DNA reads TGTGCCAGCAGTGCAACAGGTCGGGCCAACGTCCTGACTTTC. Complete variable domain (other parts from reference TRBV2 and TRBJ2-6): EPEVTQTPSHQVTQMGQEVILRCVPISNHLYFYWYRQILGQKVEFLVSFYNNEISEKSEIFDDQFSVERPDGSNFTLKIRSTKLEDSAMYFCASSATGRANVLTFGAGSRLTVL.

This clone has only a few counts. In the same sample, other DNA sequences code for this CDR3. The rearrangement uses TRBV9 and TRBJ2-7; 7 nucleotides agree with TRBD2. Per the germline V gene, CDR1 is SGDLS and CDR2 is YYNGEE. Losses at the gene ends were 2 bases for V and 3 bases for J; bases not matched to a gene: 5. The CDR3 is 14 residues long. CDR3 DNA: TGTGCCAGCAGCGTGGGGGGGAGAGGCTACGAGCAGTACTTC. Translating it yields CASSVGGRGYEQYF. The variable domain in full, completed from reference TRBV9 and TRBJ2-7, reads DSGVTQTPKHLITATGQRVTLRCSPRSGDLSVYWYQQSLDQGLQFLIQYYNGEERAKGNILERFSAQQFPDLHSELNLSSLELGDSALYFCASSVGGRGYEQYFGPGTRLTVT.

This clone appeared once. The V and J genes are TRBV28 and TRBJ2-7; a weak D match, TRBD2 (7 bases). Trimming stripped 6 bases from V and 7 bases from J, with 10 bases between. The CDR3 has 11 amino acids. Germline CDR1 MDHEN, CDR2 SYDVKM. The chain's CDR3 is CASRGGGEQYF. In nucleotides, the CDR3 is TGTGCCAGCAGAGGGGGGGGTGAGCAGTACTTC.

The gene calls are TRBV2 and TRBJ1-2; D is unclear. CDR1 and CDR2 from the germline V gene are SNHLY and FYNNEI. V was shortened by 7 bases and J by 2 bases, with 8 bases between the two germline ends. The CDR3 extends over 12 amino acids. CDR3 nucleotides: TGTGCCAGCATCGGAGGGAACTATGGCTACACCTTC. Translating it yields CASIGGNYGYTF.

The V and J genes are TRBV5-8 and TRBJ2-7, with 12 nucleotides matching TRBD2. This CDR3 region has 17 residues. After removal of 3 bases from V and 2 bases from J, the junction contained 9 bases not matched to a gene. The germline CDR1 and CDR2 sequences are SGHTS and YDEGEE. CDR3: CASSSTRTSGVTYEQYF. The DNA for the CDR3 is TGTGCCAGCAGCTCGACCAGGACTAGCGGGGTAACCTACGAGCAGTACTTC.

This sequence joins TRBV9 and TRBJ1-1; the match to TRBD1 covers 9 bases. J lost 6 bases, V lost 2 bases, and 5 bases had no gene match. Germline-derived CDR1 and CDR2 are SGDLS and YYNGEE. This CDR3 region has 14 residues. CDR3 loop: CASSVLRQGAEAFF. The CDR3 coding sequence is TGTGCCAGCAGCGTTTTAAGACAGGGGGCTGAAGCTTTCTTT.

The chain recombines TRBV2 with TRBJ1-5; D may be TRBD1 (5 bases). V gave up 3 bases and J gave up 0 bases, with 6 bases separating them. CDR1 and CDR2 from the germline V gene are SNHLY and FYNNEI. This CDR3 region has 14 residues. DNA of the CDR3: TGTGCCAGCAGTGACAGGGATAGCAATCAGCCCCAGCATTTT. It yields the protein CASSDRDSNQPQHF.

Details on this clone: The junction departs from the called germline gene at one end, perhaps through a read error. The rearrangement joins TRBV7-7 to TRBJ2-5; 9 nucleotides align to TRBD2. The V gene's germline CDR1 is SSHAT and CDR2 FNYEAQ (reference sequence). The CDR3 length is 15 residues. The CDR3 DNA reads TGTGCTAGCAGCTTAGAGCGGGGGGCGATAGAGACCCAGTACTTC. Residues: CASSLERGAIETQYF.

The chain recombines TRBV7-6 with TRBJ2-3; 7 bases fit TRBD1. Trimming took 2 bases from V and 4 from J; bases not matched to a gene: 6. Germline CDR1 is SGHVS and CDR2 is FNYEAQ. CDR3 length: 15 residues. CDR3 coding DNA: TGTGCCAGCAGCTTACAACAGGGGCCGTCAGATACGCAGTATTTT. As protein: CASSLQQGPSDTQYF.

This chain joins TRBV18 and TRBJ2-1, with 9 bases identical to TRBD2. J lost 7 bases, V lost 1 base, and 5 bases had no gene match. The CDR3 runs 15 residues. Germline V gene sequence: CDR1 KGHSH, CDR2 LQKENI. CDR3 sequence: CASSPRTSAGNEQFF. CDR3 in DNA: TGTGCCAGCTCACCACGGACTAGCGCTGGGAATGAGCAGTTCTTC.

In DNA, the CDR3 is TGTGCCAGCAGTTTGCGGCAGGGTGGTCAGCCCCAGCATTTT. Translation: CASSLRQGGQPQHF. The chain couples TRBV28 to TRBJ1-5; TRBD1 is a possible D gene (5 bases). V lost 3 bases to trimming and J lost 6 bases, with 12 bases between them. The germline V gene encodes CDR1 MDHEN and CDR2 SYDVKM. The length of the CDR3 is 14 residues.

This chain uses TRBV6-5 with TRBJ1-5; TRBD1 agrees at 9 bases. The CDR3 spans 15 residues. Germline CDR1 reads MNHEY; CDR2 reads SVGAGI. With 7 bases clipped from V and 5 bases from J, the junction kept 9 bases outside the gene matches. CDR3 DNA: TGTGCCAGCAATCTGTGGACAGGGGTCGATCAGCCCCAGCATTTT. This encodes CASNLWTGVDQPQHF.

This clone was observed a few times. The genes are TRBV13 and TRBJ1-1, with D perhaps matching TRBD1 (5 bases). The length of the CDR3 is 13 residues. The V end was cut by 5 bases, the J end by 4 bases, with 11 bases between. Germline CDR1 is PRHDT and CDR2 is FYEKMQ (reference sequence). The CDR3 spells CASSRVGGTEAFF. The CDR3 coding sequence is TGTGCCAGCAGCCGAGTGGGGGGCACTGAAGCTTTCTTT.

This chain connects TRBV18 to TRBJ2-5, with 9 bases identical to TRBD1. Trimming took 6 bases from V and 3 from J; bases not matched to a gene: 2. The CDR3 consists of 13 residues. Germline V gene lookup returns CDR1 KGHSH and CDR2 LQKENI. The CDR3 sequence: CASSWTGEETQYF. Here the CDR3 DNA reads TGTGCCAGCTCGTGGACAGGGGAAGAGACCCAGTACTTC.

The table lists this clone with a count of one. Here the CDR3 reads CASKGRVATNEKLFF. Here the CDR3 DNA reads TGTGCCAGCAAAGGCAGGGTGGCAACTAATGAAAAACTGTTTTTT. This chain links TRBV2 with TRBJ1-4; maybe TRBD1 (5 bases). The CDR3 totals 15 residues. Trimming stripped 7 bases from V and 0 bases from J, with 12 bases between. The germline gives CDR1 SNHLY, CDR2 FYNNEI.

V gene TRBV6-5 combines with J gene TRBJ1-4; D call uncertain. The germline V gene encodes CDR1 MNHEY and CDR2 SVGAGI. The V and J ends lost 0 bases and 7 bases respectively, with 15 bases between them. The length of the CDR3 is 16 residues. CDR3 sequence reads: CASSYSAGMGSEKLFF. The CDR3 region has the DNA TGTGCCAGCAGTTACTCAGCGGGGATGGGTTCTGAAAAACTGTTTTTT.

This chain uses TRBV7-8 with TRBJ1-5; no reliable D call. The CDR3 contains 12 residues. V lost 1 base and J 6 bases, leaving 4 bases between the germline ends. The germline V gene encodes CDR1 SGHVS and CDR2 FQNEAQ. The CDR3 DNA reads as TGTGCCAGCAGCTTAGTCGGTCAGCCCCAGCATTTT. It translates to CASSLVGQPQHF.

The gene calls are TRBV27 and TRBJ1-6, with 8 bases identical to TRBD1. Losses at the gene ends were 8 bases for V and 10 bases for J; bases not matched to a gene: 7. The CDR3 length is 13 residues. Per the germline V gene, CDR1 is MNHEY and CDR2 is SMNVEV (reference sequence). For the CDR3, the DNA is TGTGCCAGCTGGACAGGGATCGACTCACCCCTCCACTTT. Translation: CASWTGIDSPLHF.